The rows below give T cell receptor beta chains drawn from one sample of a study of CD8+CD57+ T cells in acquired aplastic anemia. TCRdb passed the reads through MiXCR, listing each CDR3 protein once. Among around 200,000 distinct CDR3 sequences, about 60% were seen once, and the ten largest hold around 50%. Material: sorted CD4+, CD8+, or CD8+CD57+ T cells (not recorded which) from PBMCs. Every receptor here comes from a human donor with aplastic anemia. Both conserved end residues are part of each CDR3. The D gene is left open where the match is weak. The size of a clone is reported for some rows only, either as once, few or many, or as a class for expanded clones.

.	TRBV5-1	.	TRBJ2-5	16	TGCGCCAGCAGCTTGAGGCTAGTCGGTAACCAAGAGACCCAGTACTTC	CASSLRLVGNQETQYF
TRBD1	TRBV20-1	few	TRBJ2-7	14	TGCAGTGCTCCGACCGGGACAGGGGGCCGCGAGCAGTACTTC	CSAPTGTGGREQYF
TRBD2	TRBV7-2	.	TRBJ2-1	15	TGTGCCAGCAGCTTAAGACTAGCGGTCTTGGGCGAGCAGTTCTTC	CASSLRLAVLGEQFF
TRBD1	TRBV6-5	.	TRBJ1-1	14	TGTGCCAGCAGTTTAGACAGGGGGCCCACTGAAGCTTTCTTT	CASSLDRGPTEAFF
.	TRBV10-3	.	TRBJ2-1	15	TGTGCCATCAGTGAAGTGACTAAGGGGGGCAATGAGCAGTTCTTC	CAISEVTKGGNEQFF
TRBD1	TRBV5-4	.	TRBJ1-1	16	TGTGCCAGCAGCTTAGGGACAGGGAACATGAACACTGAAGCTTTCTTT	CASSLGTGNMNTEAFF
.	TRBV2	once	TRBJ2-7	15	TGTGCCAGCAGCCCCGATATACGGGCGTCCTACGAGCAGTACTTC	CASSPDIRASYEQYF
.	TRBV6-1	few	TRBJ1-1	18	TGTGCCAGCAGTGAAAAAGGGGGACACCTGAGGAGGAACACTGAAGCTTTCTTT	CASSEKGGHLRRNTEAFF
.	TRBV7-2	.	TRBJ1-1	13	TGTGCCAGCAGCTTACAAGGGGCAGAGGTAGCTTTCTTT	CASSLQGAEVAFF
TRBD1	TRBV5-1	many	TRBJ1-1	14	TGCGCCAGCAGCCCCGACAGGGGGCCCACTGAAGCTTTCTTT	CASSPDRGPTEAFF
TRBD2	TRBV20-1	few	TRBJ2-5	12	TGCAGTGTGCGGGGGGGCCAAGAGACCCAGTACTTC	CSVRGGQETQYF
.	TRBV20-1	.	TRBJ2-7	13	TGCAGTGCTAGCGGGGGGCGTGAGTACGAGCAGTACTTC	CSASGGREYEQYF
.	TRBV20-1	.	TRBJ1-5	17	TGCAGTGCTAGAGATGCGGGGTTTTGGAATAGCAATCAGCCCCAGCATTTT	CSARDAGFWNSNQPQHF
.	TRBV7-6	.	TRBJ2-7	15	TGTGCCAGCAGCCAAACCGTCGAAGACTCCTACGAGCAGTACTTC	CASSQTVEDSYEQYF
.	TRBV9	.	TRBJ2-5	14	TGTGCCAGCAGCGTAGAGAGCAGGGTTGAGACCCAGTACTTC	CASSVESRVETQYF
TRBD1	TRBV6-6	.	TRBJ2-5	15	TGTGCCAGCAGGGCCGGGACAGGGGGGTGGGAGACCCAGTACTTC	CASRAGTGGWETQYF
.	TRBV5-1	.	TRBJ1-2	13	TGCGCCAGCAGGATCGGGACGGACTATGGCTACACCTTC	CASRIGTDYGYTF
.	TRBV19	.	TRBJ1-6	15	TGTGCCAGTAGTATAGACGGGGTTGGAAATTCACCCCTCCACTTT	CASSIDGVGNSPLHF
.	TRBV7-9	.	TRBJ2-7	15	TGTGCCAGCAGCTTAGCCCGACTCAACTCCTACGAGCAGTACTTC	CASSLARLNSYEQYF
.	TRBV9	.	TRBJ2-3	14	TGTGCCAGCAGCGTAGTGGGAGCTTGGGATACGCAGTATTTT	CASSVVGAWDTQYF
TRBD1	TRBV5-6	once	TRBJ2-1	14	TGTGCCAGCAGCTTAGAACAGGGGCGGTATGAGCAGTTCTTC	CASSLEQGRYEQFF
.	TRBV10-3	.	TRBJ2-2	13	TGTGCCATCAGTGTGGGGGGTAACGGGGAGCTGTTTTTT	CAISVGGNGELFF
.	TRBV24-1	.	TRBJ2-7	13	TGTGCCACCAGTGATCAAGCTCCCTACGAGCAGTACTTC	CATSDQAPYEQYF
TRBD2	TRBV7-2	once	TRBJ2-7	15	TGTGCCAGCAGCACCTCCGGGACTAGGCCCAACGAGCAGTACTTC	CASSTSGTRPNEQYF
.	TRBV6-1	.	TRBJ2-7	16	TGTGCCAGCAGTGAATGGGGGGACACAGGGACCTACGAGCAGTACTTC	CASSEWGDTGTYEQYF
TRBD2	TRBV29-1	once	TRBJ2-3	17	TGCAGCGTTGAAGGGGCTAAGGGGCGGGAGGGCACAGATACGCAGTATTTT	CSVEGAKGREGTDTQYF
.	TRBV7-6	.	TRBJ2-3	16	TGCGCCAGCAGCTTGGGCGGGACCGCTAGCACAGATACGCAGTATTTT	CASSLGGTASTDTQYF
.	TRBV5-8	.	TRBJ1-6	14	TGTGCCAGCAGCCGCAGACAGGCCAATTCACCCCTCCACTTT	CASSRRQANSPLHF
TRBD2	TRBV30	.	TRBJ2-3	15	TGTGCCTGGAGTGTAACTAGCGGATTCACAGATACGCAGTATTTT	CAWSVTSGFTDTQYF
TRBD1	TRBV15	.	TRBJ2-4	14	TGTGCCACCAGCAGCGACAGGGGGCAAAACATTCAGTACTTC	CATSSDRGQNIQYF
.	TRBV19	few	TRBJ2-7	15	TGTGCCAGTAGTATAGAGGTGGGCAGCTCCTACGAGCAGTACTTC	CASSIEVGSSYEQYF
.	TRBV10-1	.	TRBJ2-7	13	TGCGCCAGCAGTGGACTCTCCCGCAGGGAGCAGTACTTC	CASSGLSRREQYF
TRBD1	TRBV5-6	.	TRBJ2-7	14	TGTGCCAGCAGGCGTCGGGACAGCTCCTACGAGCAGTACTTC	CASRRRDSSYEQYF
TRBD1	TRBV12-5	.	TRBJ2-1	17	TGTGCTAGTGGTTTGCCTTCCACAGGGGTGGTCTACAATGAGCAGTTCTTC	CASGLPSTGVVYNEQFF
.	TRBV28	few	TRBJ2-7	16	TGTGCCAGCAGATACCAACCGGGGGACACCTTCTACGAGCAGTACTTC	CASRYQPGDTFYEQYF
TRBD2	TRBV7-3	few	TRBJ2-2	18	TGTGCCAGCAGCTTAGCGGCTAGCGGGAGGTGGGACACCGGGGAGCTGTTTTTT	CASSLAASGRWDTGELFF
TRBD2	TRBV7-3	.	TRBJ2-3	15	TGTGCCAGCAGCTTGGGACTATCCGGCACAGATACGCAGTATTTT	CASSLGLSGTDTQYF
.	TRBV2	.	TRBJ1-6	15	TGTGCCAGCGCGGTCCAGGCAGTACGAGATTCACCCCTCCACTTT	CASAVQAVRDSPLHF
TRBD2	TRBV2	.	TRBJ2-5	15	TGTGCCAGCACCCTTGGGCTAGCGGGGGTAGAGACCCAGTACTTC	CASTLGLAGVETQYF
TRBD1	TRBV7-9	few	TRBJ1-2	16	TGTGCCAGCAGCTTAGGGTCGGGACAGGAGTACTATGGCTACACCTTC	CASSLGSGQEYYGYTF
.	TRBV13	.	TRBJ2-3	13	TGTGCCAGCAGCCAACTAGGCACAGATACGCAGTATTTT	CASSQLGTDTQYF
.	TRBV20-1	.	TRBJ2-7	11	TGCAGTGCTATTGACCGCTACGAGCGGTACTTC	CSAIDRYERYF
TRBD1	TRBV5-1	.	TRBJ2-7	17	TGCGCTTCCAGCTTGGATTACAGGGGCTATGGTACAGAGGAGCAGTACTTC	CASSLDYRGYGTEEQYF
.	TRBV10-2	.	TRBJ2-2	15	TGCGCCAGCAGACCTCCTGGCGTTGGCGCCGGGGAGCTGTTTTTT	CASRPPGVGAGELFF
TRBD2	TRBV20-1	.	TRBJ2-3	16	TGCAGTGCTAGAGTTAGCGGGACGCGGGGCACAGATACGCAGTATTTT	CSARVSGTRGTDTQYF
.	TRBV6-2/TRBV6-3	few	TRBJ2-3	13	TGTGCCAGCAGTTTCTCTAGCACAGATACGCAGTATTTT	CASSFSSTDTQYF
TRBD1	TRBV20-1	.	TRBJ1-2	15	TGCAGTGCTGGATCCGGGACAGGGTCGGGCTATGGCTACACCTTC	CSAGSGTGSGYGYTF
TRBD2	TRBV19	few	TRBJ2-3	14	TGTGCCAGTAGTATCCGAGGGAGGGCAGATACGCAGTATTTT	CASSIRGRADTQYF
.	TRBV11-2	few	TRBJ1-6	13	TGTGCCAGCGGCAGCTCCTATAATTCACCCCTCCACTTT	CASGSSYNSPLHF
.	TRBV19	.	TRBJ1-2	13	TGTGCCAGTGCGACTTCTAGGAGCTATGGCTACACCTTC	CASATSRSYGYTF
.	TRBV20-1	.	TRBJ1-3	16	TGCAGCACAAGGCCAAGGGACCGCAGCTCTGGAAACACCATATATTTT	CSTRPRDRSSGNTIYF
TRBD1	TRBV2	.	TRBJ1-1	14	TGTGCCAGCAGTGTCGGCACAGGGGGCACTGAAGCTTTCTTT	CASSVGTGGTEAFF
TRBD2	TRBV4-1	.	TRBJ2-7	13	TGCGCCAGCTACGGCGGGGGGGTTTACGAGCAGTACTTC	CASYGGGVYEQYF
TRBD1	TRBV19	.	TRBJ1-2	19	TGTGCCAGTAGTTCTCGTGGTTGGACAGGGACACCTTCTAACTATGGCTACACCTTC	CASSSRGWTGTPSNYGYTF